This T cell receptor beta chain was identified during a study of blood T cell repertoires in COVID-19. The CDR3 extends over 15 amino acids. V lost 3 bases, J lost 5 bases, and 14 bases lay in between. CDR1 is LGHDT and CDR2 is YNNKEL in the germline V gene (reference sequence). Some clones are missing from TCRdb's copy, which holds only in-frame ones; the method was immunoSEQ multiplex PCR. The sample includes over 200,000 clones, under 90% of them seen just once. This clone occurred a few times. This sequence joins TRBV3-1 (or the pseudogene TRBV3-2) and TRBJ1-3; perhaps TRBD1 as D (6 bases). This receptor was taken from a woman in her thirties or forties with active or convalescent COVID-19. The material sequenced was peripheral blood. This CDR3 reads CASSQRGISRNTIYF. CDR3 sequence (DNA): TGTGCCAGCAGCCAGAGGGGGATCTCGAGAAACACCATATATTTT.